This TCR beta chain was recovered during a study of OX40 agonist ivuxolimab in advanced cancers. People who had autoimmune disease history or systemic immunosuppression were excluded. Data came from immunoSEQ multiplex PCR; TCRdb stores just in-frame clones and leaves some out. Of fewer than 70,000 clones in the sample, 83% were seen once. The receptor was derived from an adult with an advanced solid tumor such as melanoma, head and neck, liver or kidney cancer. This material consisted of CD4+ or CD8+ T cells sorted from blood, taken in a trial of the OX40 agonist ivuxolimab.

The CDR3 here is CASSVGERGGLETQYF. As DNA, the CDR3 is TGTGCCAGCAGTGTTGGCGAGCGGGGGGGCCTTGAGACCCAGTACTTC. This chain uses TRBV2 with TRBJ2-5, with 10 nucleotides matching TRBD2. V shed 4 bases, J shed 5 bases, and the junction held 10 bases outside the gene matches. Germline V CDR1 and CDR2: SNHLY, FYNNEI. The CDR3 extends over 16 amino acids.